Listed below are T cell receptor beta chains from one sample, sequenced in a study of cytomegalovirus exposure and HLA in healthy donors. The method was immunoSEQ multiplex PCR; TCRdb's version includes in-frame clones alone and lacks a portion of them. Of about 120,000 clones listed, 90% to 97% are singletons. Sequencing was done on a sample of PBMCs. Receptors were obtained from a young man in good health and CMV-seronegative. Each CDR3 is given with its conserved first and last residue. A D gene is named only where the DNA matches it firmly. Not every row has a clone size; where given, it reads once, few, many or a size class.

TRBJ1-2 TRBV14 NA NA TGTGCCAGCAGCCAAGATCGGACAGAGTATGGCTACACCTTC CASSQDRTEYGYTF
TRBJ1-2 TRBV18 NA once TGTGCCAGCTCACCAGTTGGCGGGACGGGGTATGGCTACACCTTC CASSPVGGTGYGYTF
TRBJ2-3 TRBV9 TRBD2 NA TGTGCCAGCAGCGCACCCGGGACTAGCTTGATCGCAGATACGCAGTATTTT CASSAPGTSLIADTQYF
TRBJ1-1 TRBV29-1 TRBD1 NA TGCAGCGTTGACACAGGGGGCCGTTTAGGTGAAGCTTTCTTT CSVDTGGRLGEAFF
TRBJ1-2 TRBV6-5 NA NA TGTGCCAGCAGTTACTCAGCGGACGCGGACTATGGCTACACCTTC CASSYSADADYGYTF
TRBJ2-1 TRBV9 TRBD2 NA TGTGCCAGCAGCGTAGGGACTAGCGGGGGGGGAGAGCAGTTCTTC CASSVGTSGGGEQFF
TRBJ2-6 TRBV30 TRBD1 NA TGTGCCTGGACCCGGACAGGGGACCTTATCTCTGGGGCCAACGTCCTGACTTTC CAWTRTGDLISGANVLTF
TRBJ2-3 TRBV10-3 NA once TGTGCCATCAGGGGTAGCGGCGAATTGGGAGATACGCAGTATTTT CAIRGSGELGDTQYF
TRBJ2-7 TRBV9 TRBD2 NA TGTGCCCGCAGCGTACGGGGCGGGGGGGACGAGCAGTACTTC CARSVRGGGDEQYF
TRBJ2-1 TRBV7-8 NA NA TGTGCCAGCAGCGCCCCACTAATCTACAATGAGCAGTTCTTC CASSAPLIYNEQFF
TRBJ1-2 TRBV6-1 NA NA TGTGCCAGCAGTGAATCGATGACTACCTGGAGGGGCTACACCTTC CASSESMTTWRGYTF
TRBJ2-5 TRBV6-1 TRBD2 NA TGTGCCAGCAGTGAGGGGCTAGCGGGAGGGGAGACCCAGTACTTC CASSEGLAGGETQYF
TRBJ2-7 TRBV28 NA NA TGTGCCAGCAGTTTACACTTCTCCTACGAGCAGTACTTC CASSLHFSYEQYF
TRBJ1-1 TRBV19 TRBD1 NA TGTGCCAGTAGCCTAAACCGGGACAGGGGGCATGACACTGAAGCTTTCTTT CASSLNRDRGHDTEAFF
TRBJ2-1 TRBV18 TRBD2 NA TGTGCCAGCTCACCCGGGACTAGCGGTCTCAATGAGCAGTTCTTC CASSPGTSGLNEQFF
TRBJ1-5 TRBV6-5 NA NA TGTGCCAGCAGAACACAGGGTGTTGGCAATCAGCCCCAGCATTTT CASRTQGVGNQPQHF
TRBJ1-1 TRBV7-9 NA NA TGTGCCAGCAGCTTACCCGTTGTGAGCTCGATGAACACTGAAGCTTTCTTT CASSLPVVSSMNTEAFF
TRBJ2-1 TRBV7-9 NA NA TGTGCCAGCAGCACCGCTCTGAGCTCCTACAATGAGCAGTTCTTC CASSTALSSYNEQFF
TRBJ2-3 TRBV5-6 TRBD2 NA TGTGCCAGCAGCTGGGGACTAGCGGGAGGAGGGCGAGGAGATACGCAGTATTTT CASSWGLAGGGRGDTQYF
TRBJ1-1 TRBV7-9 NA NA TGTGCCAGCTCTCAGGGGTCGAGCACTGAAGCTTTCTTT CASSQGSSTEAFF
TRBJ2-7 TRBV5-1 TRBD2 NA TGCGCCAGCAGCCTGTGGACTAGCGCGAGTAGTGAGCAGTACTTC CASSLWTSASSEQYF
TRBJ2-2 TRBV30 NA once TGTGCCTGGGCGGCCGACCGTTTCAGCGGGGAGCTGTTTTTT CAWAADRFSGELFF
TRBJ2-7 TRBV11-2 NA NA TGTGCCAGCAGCATCAGGTTGGACGAGCAGTACTTC CASSIRLDEQYF
TRBJ1-2 TRBV25-1 TRBD1 NA TGTGCCAGCAGTGACAGGGACAGGGGTATGTATGGCTACACCTTC CASSDRDRGMYGYTF
TRBJ1-5 TRBV27 NA NA TGTGCCAGCAGTTTTAGTGGGGAGTATAGCAATCAGCCCCAGCATTTT CASSFSGEYSNQPQHF
TRBJ2-7 TRBV30 NA NA TGTGCCTGGAGTGTACGCGGCCCCTACGAGCAGTACTTC CAWSVRGPYEQYF
TRBJ1-1 TRBV4-1 NA NA TGCGCCAGCAGCCAAGATGGGCAGGAGCAGGGAAACACTGAAGCTTTCTTT CASSQDGQEQGNTEAFF
TRBJ2-7 TRBV6-5 NA NA TGTGCCAGCAGGACGGGGGTTTACGAGCAGTACTTC CASRTGVYEQYF
TRBJ2-2 TRBV4-3 TRBD2 NA TGCGCCAGCAGCCAAGGGAGCGGGATTACCGGGGAGCTGTTTTTT CASSQGSGITGELFF
TRBJ1-4 TRBV6-5 NA NA TGTGCCAGCAGTCGAGGGGAAAAACTGTTTTTT CASSRGEKLFF
TRBJ2-1 TRBV5-1 TRBD2 NA TGCGCCAGCAGCTTGGCTCTAGCGGGTCCCAATGAGCAGTTCTTC CASSLALAGPNEQFF
TRBJ2-1 TRBV5-8 NA NA TGTGCCAGCACCTTAGTGTTAGTCGGGGAGCAGTTCTTC CASTLVLVGEQFF
TRBJ2-1 TRBV9 TRBD2 NA TGTGCCAGCAGCTTCGGGACTAGCGGGAGGAGGACCTACAATGAGCAGTTCTTC CASSFGTSGRRTYNEQFF
TRBJ2-7 TRBV5-1 TRBD2 few TGCGCCAGCAGCTGGACTAGCGGGAGGGTCTACGAGCAGTACTTC CASSWTSGRVYEQYF
TRBJ2-1 TRBV5-1 TRBD2 once TGCGCCAGCAGCTTGGTTGGGGCTAGCGGTTACAATGAGCAGTTCTTC CASSLVGASGYNEQFF
TRBJ2-7 TRBV7-2 NA NA TGTGCCAGCAGCTTCGGGGGTGAGCAGTACTTC CASSFGGEQYF
TRBJ1-2 TRBV19 NA NA TGTGCCAGTAGACCCCAGGGCACAGGGAGGGAAAGGGGCTACACCTTC CASRPQGTGRERGYTF
TRBJ1-4 TRBV19 TRBD1 NA TGTGCCAGTAGAGACAGGGTAACGGCTAATGAAAAACTGTTTTTT CASRDRVTANEKLFF
TRBJ2-7 TRBV7-2 NA NA TGTGCCAGCAGCCCTTTCGGCGGAGCGTTGTACGAGCAGTACTTC CASSPFGGALYEQYF